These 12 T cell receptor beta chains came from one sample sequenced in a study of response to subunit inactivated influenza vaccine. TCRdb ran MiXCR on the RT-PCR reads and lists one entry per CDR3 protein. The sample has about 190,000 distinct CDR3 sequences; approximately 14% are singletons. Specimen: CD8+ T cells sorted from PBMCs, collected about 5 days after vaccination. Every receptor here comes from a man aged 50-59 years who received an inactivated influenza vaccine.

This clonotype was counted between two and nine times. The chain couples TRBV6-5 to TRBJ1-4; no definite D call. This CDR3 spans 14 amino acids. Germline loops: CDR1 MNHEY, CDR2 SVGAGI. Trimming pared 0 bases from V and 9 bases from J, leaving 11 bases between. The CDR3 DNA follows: TGTGCCAGCAGTTACTCAGGCTCAGGTCAAAAACTGTTTTTT. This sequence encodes CASSYSGSGQKLFF.

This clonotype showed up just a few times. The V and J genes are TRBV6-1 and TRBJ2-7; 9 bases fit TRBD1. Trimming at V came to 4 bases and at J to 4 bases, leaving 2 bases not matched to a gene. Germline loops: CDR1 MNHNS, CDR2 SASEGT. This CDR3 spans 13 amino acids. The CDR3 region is CASSGDREYEQYF. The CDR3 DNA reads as TGTGCCAGCAGTGGGGACAGGGAGTACGAGCAGTACTTC.

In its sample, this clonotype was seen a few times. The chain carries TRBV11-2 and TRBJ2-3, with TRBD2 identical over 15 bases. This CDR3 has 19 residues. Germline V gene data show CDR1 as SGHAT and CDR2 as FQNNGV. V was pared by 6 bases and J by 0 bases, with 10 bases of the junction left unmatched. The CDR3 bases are TGTGCCAGCAGAGGACTAGCGGGGGGGGACCTACTTAGCACAGATACGCAGTATTTT. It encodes CASRGLAGGDLLSTDTQYF.

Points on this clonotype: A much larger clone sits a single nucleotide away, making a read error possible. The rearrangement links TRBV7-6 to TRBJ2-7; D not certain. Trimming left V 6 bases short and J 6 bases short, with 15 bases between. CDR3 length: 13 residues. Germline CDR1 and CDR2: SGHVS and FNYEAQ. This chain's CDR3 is CASSTVDWGEQYF. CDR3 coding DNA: TGTGCCAGCAGTACCGTCGACTGGGGCGAGCAGTACTTC.

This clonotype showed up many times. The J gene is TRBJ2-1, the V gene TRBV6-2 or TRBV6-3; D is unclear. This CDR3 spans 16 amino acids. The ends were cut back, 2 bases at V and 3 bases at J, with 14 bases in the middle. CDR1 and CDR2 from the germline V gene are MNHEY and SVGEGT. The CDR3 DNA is TGTGCCAGCAGTTACCCCAGCTTCTCCTACTACAATGAGCAGTTCTTC. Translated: CASSYPSFSYYNEQFF.

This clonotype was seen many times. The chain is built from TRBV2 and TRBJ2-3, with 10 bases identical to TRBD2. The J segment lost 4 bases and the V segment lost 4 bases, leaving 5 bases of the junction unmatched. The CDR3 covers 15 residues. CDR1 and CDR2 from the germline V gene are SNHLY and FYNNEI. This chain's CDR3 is CASSGASGSADTQYF. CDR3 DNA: TGTGCCAGCAGTGGGGCTAGCGGGAGCGCAGATACGCAGTATTTT.

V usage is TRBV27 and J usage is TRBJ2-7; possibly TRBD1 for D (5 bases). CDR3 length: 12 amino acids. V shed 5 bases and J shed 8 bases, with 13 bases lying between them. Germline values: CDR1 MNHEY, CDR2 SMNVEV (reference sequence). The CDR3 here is CASSPQGAQQYF. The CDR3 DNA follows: TGTGCCAGCAGTCCCCAAGGGGCACAGCAGTACTTC.

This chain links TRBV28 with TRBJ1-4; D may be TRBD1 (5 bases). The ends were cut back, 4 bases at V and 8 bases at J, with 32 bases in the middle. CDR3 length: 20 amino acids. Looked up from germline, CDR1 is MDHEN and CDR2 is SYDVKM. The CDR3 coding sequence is TGTGCCAGCAGTTCCCGGGTAATCACGACAGACAACTTGATTTTGGAAAAACTGTTTTTT. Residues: CASSSRVITTDNLILEKLFF.

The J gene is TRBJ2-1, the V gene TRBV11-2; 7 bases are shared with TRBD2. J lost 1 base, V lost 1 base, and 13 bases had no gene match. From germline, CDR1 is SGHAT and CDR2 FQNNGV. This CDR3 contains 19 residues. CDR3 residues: CASSLVLQRGSRSYNEQFF. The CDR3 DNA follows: TGTGCCAGCAGCTTAGTTCTGCAGCGGGGCAGTAGGTCCTACAATGAGCAGTTCTTC.

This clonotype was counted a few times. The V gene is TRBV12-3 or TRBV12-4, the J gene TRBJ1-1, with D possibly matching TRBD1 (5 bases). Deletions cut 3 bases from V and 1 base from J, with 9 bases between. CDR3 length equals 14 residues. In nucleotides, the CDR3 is TGTGCCAGCAGTTTCTTGGGGACGAACACTGAAGCTTTCTTT. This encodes CASSFLGTNTEAFF.

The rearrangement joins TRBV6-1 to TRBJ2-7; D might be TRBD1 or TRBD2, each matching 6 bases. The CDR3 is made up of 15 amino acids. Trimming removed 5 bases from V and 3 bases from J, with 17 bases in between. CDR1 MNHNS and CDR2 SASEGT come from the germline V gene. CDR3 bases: TGTGCCAGCAGTCAGCATATAGGGGGGCTCTACGAGCAGTACTTC. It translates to CASSQHIGGLYEQYF.

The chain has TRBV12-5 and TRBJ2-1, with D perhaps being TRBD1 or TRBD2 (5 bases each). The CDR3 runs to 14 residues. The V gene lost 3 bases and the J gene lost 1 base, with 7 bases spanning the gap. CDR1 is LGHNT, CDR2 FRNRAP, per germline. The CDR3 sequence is CASGFEGSYNEQFF. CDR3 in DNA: TGTGCTAGTGGTTTTGAGGGGTCCTACAATGAGCAGTTCTTC.